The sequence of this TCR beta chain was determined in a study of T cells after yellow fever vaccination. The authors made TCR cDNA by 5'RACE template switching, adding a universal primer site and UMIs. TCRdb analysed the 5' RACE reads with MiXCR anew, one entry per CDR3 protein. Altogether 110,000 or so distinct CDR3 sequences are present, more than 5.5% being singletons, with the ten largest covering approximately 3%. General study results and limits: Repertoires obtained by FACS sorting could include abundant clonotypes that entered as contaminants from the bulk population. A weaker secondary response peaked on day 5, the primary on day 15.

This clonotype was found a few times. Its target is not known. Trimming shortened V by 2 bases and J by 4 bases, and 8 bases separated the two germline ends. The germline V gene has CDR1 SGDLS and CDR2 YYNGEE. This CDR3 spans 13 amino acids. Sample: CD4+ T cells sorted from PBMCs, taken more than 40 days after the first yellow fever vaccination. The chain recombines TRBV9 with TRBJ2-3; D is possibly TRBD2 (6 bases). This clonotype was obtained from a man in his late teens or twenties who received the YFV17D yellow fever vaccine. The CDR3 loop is CASSVGTPDTQYF. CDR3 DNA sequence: TGTGCCAGCAGCGTGGGGACTCCAGATACGCAGTATTTT.